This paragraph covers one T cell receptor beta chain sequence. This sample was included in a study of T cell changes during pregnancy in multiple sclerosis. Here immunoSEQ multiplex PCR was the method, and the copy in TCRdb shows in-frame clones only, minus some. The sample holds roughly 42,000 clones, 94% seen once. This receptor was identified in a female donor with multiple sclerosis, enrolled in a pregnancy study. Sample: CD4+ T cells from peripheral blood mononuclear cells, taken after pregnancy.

The chain's CDR3 is CASSTGLAGGLGNEQFF. Written as DNA, the CDR3 is TGCGCCAGCAGCACCGGACTAGCGGGGGGGCTGGGCAATGAGCAGTTCTTC. V gene TRBV5-1 combines with J gene TRBJ2-1; 15 nucleotides line up with TRBD2. CDR1 and CDR2 from the germline V gene are SGHRS and YFSETQ. V lost 4 bases to trimming and J lost 6 bases; unmatched junction nucleotides: 8. The CDR3 covers 17 residues.